This T cell receptor beta chain was profiled in a study of OX40 agonist ivuxolimab in advanced cancers. On the study more broadly: The patients received ivuxolimab by intravenous route every 2 weeks at 0.01 to 10 mg/kg.

V was clipped by 4 bases and J by 4 bases; unmatched bases: 6. CDR3 length: 16 residues. Germline-derived CDR1 and CDR2 are LGHNA and YNFKEQ. Clones were read by immunoSEQ multiplex PCR, and TCRdb kept only the in-frame ones, dropping some. The sample shows roughly 56,000 clones, more than 75% of them seen only once. Points on this clone: Its antigen is still unknown.

People who had autoimmune disease history or systemic immunosuppression were excluded. General study results and limits: CD4+ and CD8+ blood T cells expanded clonally by week 6 at 0.1 to 3.0 mg/kg.

The sequence was collected from an adult with an advanced solid tumor such as melanoma, head and neck, liver or kidney cancer. This rearrangement joins TRBV4-2 to TRBJ2-1; 11 bases are a match to TRBD2. The sample was CD4+ or CD8+ T cells sorted from blood, taken in a trial of the OX40 agonist ivuxolimab. CDR3 sequence reads: CASSRPGLADYNEQFF. CDR3 bases: TGTGCCAGCAGCCGCCCGGGACTAGCGGATTACAATGAGCAGTTCTTC.